This T cell receptor beta chain was retrieved from a study of cytomegalovirus exposure and HLA in healthy donors. General study findings and limits: Exclusion applied to some V segments, including TRBV6-2 and TRBV6-3, as they were indistinguishable.

PCR was performed using 60 Vbeta and 13 Jbeta primers. The assay was immunoSEQ multiplex PCR, and TCRdb's table has in-frame clones only and misses some. The repertoire holds roughly 190,000 clones, with around 81% as singletons. J lost 0 bases, V lost 2 bases, and 9 bases had no gene match. CDR1 SGHKS and CDR2 YYEKEE come from the germline V gene (reference sequence). CDR3 length equals 17 residues. As concerns this clone: Its target is not known.

The chain employs TRBV5-5 and TRBJ1-1; 8 bases are shared with TRBD1. Sequenced input: PBMCs. The TCR was taken from a woman in her 30s in good health and CMV-seropositive. The CDR3 DNA reads TGTGCCAGCAGCTTTGCCGGGACAGGAGACATGAACACTGAAGCTTTCTTT. This gives the protein CASSFAGTGDMNTEAFF. Together with reference TRBV5-5 and TRBJ1-1, the CDR3 gives the full variable domain: DAGVTQSPTHLIKTRGQQVTLRCSPISGHKSVSWYQQVLGQGPQFIFQYYEKEERGRGNFPDRFSARQFPNYSSELNVNALLLGDSALYLCASSFAGTGDMNTEAFFGQGTRLTVV.